The next 8 T cell receptor beta chains were all read from a single sample in a study of shared clonotypes between healthy human individuals (TCRdb year 2020). Library prep was done by the immunoSEQ multiplex PCR assay. In its TCRdb copy, this immuneACCESS table keeps in-frame sequences only and misses some clones. Where compared with another copy, unresolved V genes explain less than half of these, and the others have no known cause. For this sample there are about 580,000 clones; 95% to 98% appear just once. The leading ten clones occupy 0.3% of the sample. CD8 naive samples were obtained by positive selection for CCR7 among CD45RO-negative cells, yielding a CD45RA+CCR7+ population from which TemRA cells were excluded. Sequenced sample: naive CD8+ T cells sorted from blood. In the paper's terms, the cell subset or site label means: CD45RA+CCR7+. The source is a man younger than 45 in good health.

The CDR3 loop reads CASSLAVSSYEQYF. CDR3 nucleotides: TGTGCCAGCAGCTTAGCCGTCAGCTCCTACGAGCAGTACTTC. The chain links TRBV13 to TRBJ2-7; D not resolved. V shed 1 base and J shed 0 bases, with 7 bases lying between them. Germline V gives CDR1 PRHDT, CDR2 FYEKMQ (reference sequence). The CDR3 is 14 residues long.

The chain is built from TRBV7-8 and TRBJ2-1, with 7 bases matching TRBD2. The trim removed 0 bases at V and 2 bases at J, leaving 4 bases unmatched. CDR1 SGHVS and CDR2 FQNEAQ come from the germline V gene. This CDR3 has 16 amino acids. For the CDR3, the DNA is TGTGCCAGCAGCTTAGCTTTGCGGGAGACCTACAATGAGCAGTTCTTC. Translated: CASSLALRETYNEQFF. Filled out from reference TRBV7-8 and TRBJ2-1, the complete variable domain reads GAGVSQSPRYKVAKRGQDVALRCDPISGHVSLFWYQQALGQGPEFLTYFQNEAQLDKSGLPSDRFFAERPEGSVSTLKIQRTQQEDSAVYLCASSLALRETYNEQFFGPGTRLTVL.

The rearrangement uses TRBV7-9 and TRBJ1-4; tentative D call: TRBD1 (6 bases). CDR1 and CDR2 (germline): SEHNR, FQNEAQ (reference sequence). CDR3 length equals 14 residues. V was trimmed by 5 bases and J by 5 bases, leaving 12 bases between them. CDR3 DNA sequence: TGTGCCAGCAGCCCCCGGACAGAAAATGAAAAACTGTTTTTT. Protein sequence: CASSPRTENEKLFF.

For this clone: The same CDR3 is also encoded by other DNA sequences in this sample. This chain joins TRBV2 and TRBJ2-7; a weak D match, TRBD1 (5 bases). Germline V gene lookup returns CDR1 SNHLY and CDR2 FYNNEI. V gave up 6 bases and J gave up 3 bases, with 9 bases separating them. This CDR3 region has 12 residues. The CDR3 DNA reads as TGTGCCAGCAGGGGGCGCGTCTACGAGCAGTACTTC. Translated: CASRGRVYEQYF.

This clone appeared once. The chain combines TRBV15 with TRBJ2-7; D is undetermined. The CDR3 spans 13 residues. Germline CDR1 reads LNHNV; CDR2 reads YYDKDF (reference sequence). The V gene lost 3 bases and the J gene lost 3 bases, with 9 bases spanning the gap. This CDR3 is CATSSTVDYEQYF. The CDR3 bases are TGTGCCACCAGCAGCACAGTAGACTACGAGCAGTACTTC.

The chain carries TRBV4-1 and TRBJ2-5; a weak D match, TRBD1 (5 bases). The V gene's germline CDR1 is MGHRA and CDR2 YSYEKL. Deletions cut 0 bases from V and 1 base from J, with 12 bases between. The CDR3 covers 16 residues. CDR3 nucleotide sequence: TGCGCCAGCAGCCAAGAGGGTCGACAGTCCCAAGAGACCCAGTACTTC. Translated: CASSQEGRQSQETQYF.

The chain links TRBV29-1 to TRBJ2-7; 11 nucleotides align to TRBD2. V shed 3 bases, J shed 2 bases, and the junction held 6 bases outside the gene matches. The CDR3 totals 15 residues. Germline V gene data show CDR1 as SQVTM and CDR2 as ANQGSEA. The CDR3 spells CSVEIGTSGTYEQYF. In DNA, the CDR3 is TGCAGCGTTGAGATTGGGACTAGCGGAACCTACGAGCAGTACTTC.

The CDR3 region has the DNA TGTGCCAGCAGTTCCGCAGGGACAGGGGGCTCCTACGAGCAGTACTTC. Translation gives CASSSAGTGGSYEQYF. This chain links TRBV7-8 with TRBJ2-7, with 11 bases identical to TRBD1. The CDR3 has 16 residues. CDR1 and CDR2 from the germline V gene are SGHVS and FQNEAQ. The J segment lost 0 bases and the V segment lost 6 bases, leaving 7 bases of the junction unmatched.